One sample yielded the 26 T cell receptor beta chains listed below, sequenced in a study of T-cell reconstitution after alpha-beta-depleted transplantation in children. For TCRbeta, the library was prepared with unique molecular identifiers. MiXCR was run by TCRdb on the PCR reads, yielding one entry per CDR3 protein. The sample includes some 48,000 distinct CDR3 sequences, 5.8% seen only once; the top ten take 30%. The material was PBMCs, mostly from graft donor cells, obtained 60 days after TCRalphabeta/CD19-depleted stem cell transplant. The origin of the receptors is a female patient aged 2-9 years who had a stem cell transplant for aplastic anemia, so the T cells may come from the graft donor.

This clonotype appeared many times. The chain employs TRBV5-1 and TRBJ1-1; weak D call: TRBD1 (6 bases). The V end was cut by 3 bases, the J end by 5 bases, with 11 bases between. CDR3 length: 13 residues. Per the germline V gene, CDR1 is SGHRS and CDR2 is YFSETQ. Here the CDR3 reads CASSSRGWTEAFF. The CDR3 DNA sequence: TGCGCCAGCAGCTCCAGGGGCTGGACTGAAGCTTTCTTT.

This clonotype appeared many times. The V and J genes are TRBV28 and TRBJ2-3, with a possible D match to TRBD1 (6 bases). The CDR3 extends over 14 amino acids. V gave up 2 bases and J gave up 1 base, with 7 bases separating them. Germline CDR1 is MDHEN and CDR2 is SYDVKM. DNA for the CDR3: TGTGCCAGCAGTTTAGGGGGCGGCACAGATACGCAGTATTTT. Its protein product is CASSLGGGTDTQYF.

This clonotype was counted ten times or more. V is TRBV5-1 and J is TRBJ2-3; 10 bases fit TRBD2. Germline trimming cut 4 bases from V and 0 bases from J; bases unmatched to any gene: 5. This CDR3 region has 16 residues. Looked up from germline, CDR1 is SGHRS and CDR2 is YFSETQ. The CDR3, as DNA: TGCGCCAGCAGCCCGTGGACTAGCGGCAGCACAGATACGCAGTATTTT. This sequence encodes CASSPWTSGSTDTQYF. Drawing the rest from reference TRBV5-1 and TRBJ2-3, the complete variable domain is KAGVTQTPRYLIKTRGQQVTLSCSPISGHRSVSWYQQTPGQGLQFLFEYFSETQRNKGNFPGRFSGRQFSNSRSEMNVSTLELGDSALYLCASSPWTSGSTDTQYFGPGTRLTVL.

This clonotype came up many times. The V gene is TRBV12-3 or TRBV12-4, the J gene TRBJ1-6; D is unresolved. The CDR3 length is 12 residues. The V end was cut by 2 bases, the J end by 11 bases, with 7 bases between. The CDR3 sequence: CASSLRGAPLHF. CDR3 coding DNA: TGTGCCAGCAGTTTACGGGGTGCACCCCTCCACTTT.

With regard to this clonotype: A read error may be the cause here, since a much bigger clone is one base away. This chain links TRBV20-1 with TRBJ2-7, with 14 positions matching TRBD2. The CDR3 has 15 residues. The germline V gene encodes CDR1 DFQATT and CDR2 SNEGSKA (reference sequence). The CDR3 DNA follows: TGCAGTGCTGGACTAGCGGGGGGCACCCCCTACAAGCAGTACTTC. Translating it yields CSAGLAGGTPYKQYF.

This clonotype was seen repeatedly, ten times or more. The chain couples TRBV28 to TRBJ2-5; D unresolved. Per the germline V gene, CDR1 is MDHEN and CDR2 is SYDVKM. The CDR3 is 13 residues long. V lost 4 bases and J 2 bases, leaving 8 bases between the germline ends. CDR3: CASSSMVQETQYF. The CDR3 nucleotides read TGTGCCAGCAGTTCCATGGTACAAGAGACCCAGTACTTC.

This clonotype was counted at least ten times. The rearrangement links TRBV12-3 or TRBV12-4 to TRBJ1-1; D is possibly TRBD1 (6 bases). V shed 6 bases and J shed 1 base, with 9 bases lying between them. The CDR3 has 13 residues. The CDR3 nucleotides read TGTGCCAGCAGCCGACAGGCGAACACTGAAGCTTTCTTT. Translated, it gives CASSRQANTEAFF.

This clonotype was seen repeatedly, ten times or more. The J gene is TRBJ2-3, the V gene TRBV12-5, with D possibly called TRBD1 or TRBD2 (5 bases each). V shed 5 bases and J shed 1 base, with 13 bases lying between them. This CDR3 region has 15 residues. The V gene's germline CDR1 is LGHNT and CDR2 FRNRAP. The CDR3 reads CASGLGRAGTDTQYF. The CDR3 DNA follows: TGTGCTAGTGGTCTGGGGCGGGCCGGCACAGATACGCAGTATTTT.

This clonotype was picked up many times. The junction shows a germline mismatch at one end, possibly a read error. V usage is TRBV7-7 and J usage is TRBJ2-5; D is perhaps TRBD2 (5 bases). The CDR3 consists of 15 residues. In germline, CDR1 is SSHAT, CDR2 FNYEAQ (reference sequence). This CDR3 is CASSPQFGRGETQYF. CDR3 DNA sequence: TGTGCTAGCAGCCCCCAGTTTGGGAGAGGAGAGACCCAGTACTTC.

This clonotype was counted at least ten times. CDR3 loop: CSARPPGLAGGWSYNEQFF. Written as DNA, the CDR3 is TGCAGTGCTAGACCTCCGGGACTAGCGGGGGGGTGGTCCTACAATGAGCAGTTCTTC. The chain recombines TRBV20-1 with TRBJ2-1; TRBD2 matches at 16 bases. Germline V gene data show CDR1 as DFQATT and CDR2 as SNEGSKA (reference sequence). The CDR3 is 19 amino acids. V shed 2 bases, J shed 1 base, and the junction held 8 bases outside the gene matches.

This clonotype showed up many times. Here the CDR3 reads CASSLLGQINSPLHF. The CDR3 DNA follows: TGTGCCAGCAGTTTATTGGGACAGATCAATTCACCCCTCCACTTT. The chain joins TRBV28 to TRBJ1-6; TRBD1 aligns across 7 bases. Losses at the gene ends were 1 base for V and 7 bases for J; bases not matched to a gene: 4. The CDR3 spans 15 residues. CDR1 is MDHEN and CDR2 is SYDVKM in the germline V gene.

This clonotype was detected ten times or more. This sequence joins TRBV12-3 or TRBV12-4 and TRBJ2-1; 7 bases agree with TRBD2. V lost 2 bases, J lost 5 bases, and 3 bases stayed unmatched. CDR3 length: 14 amino acids. The CDR3 loop reads CASSLITSDNEQFF. CDR3 coding DNA: TGTGCCAGCAGTTTAATTACTAGCGACAATGAGCAGTTCTTC.

In its sample, this clonotype was seen many times. The gene calls are TRBV7-8 and TRBJ2-2; 14 nucleotides line up with TRBD2. The CDR3 has 18 residues. Trimming cost V 6 bases and J 4 bases; bases outside gene matches: 10. Germline V CDR1 and CDR2: SGHVS, FQNEAQ. DNA of the CDR3: TGTGCCAGCAGATTCGGGACTAGCGGGGGCATCTCCACCGGGGAGCTGTTTTTT. It is translated as CASRFGTSGGISTGELFF. The variable domain in full, completed from reference TRBV7-8 and TRBJ2-2, reads GAGVSQSPRYKVAKRGQDVALRCDPISGHVSLFWYQQALGQGPEFLTYFQNEAQLDKSGLPSDRFFAERPEGSVSTLKIQRTQQEDSAVYLCASRFGTSGGISTGELFFGEGSRLTVL.

This clonotype was counted ten times or more. This chain links TRBV28 with TRBJ1-2; possible D gene TRBD1, 5 bases. This CDR3 contains 13 residues. Trimming shortened V by 5 bases and J by 4 bases, and 11 bases separated the two germline ends. Germline V lookup: CDR1 MDHEN, CDR2 SYDVKM. Here the CDR3 DNA reads TGTGCCAGCAGTCGACAGACGTCCTATGGCTACACCTTC. Protein sequence: CASSRQTSYGYTF.

The table lists this clonotype with many counts. This chain uses TRBV5-1 with TRBJ1-2; D is unclear. Germline CDR1 and CDR2: SGHRS and YFSETQ. V lost 6 bases and J lost 2, with 14 bases in between. The CDR3 is 14 amino acids. In DNA form, the CDR3 reads TGCGCCAGCAAGCTTACGGGTTCAAACTATGGCTACACCTTC. Its translation: CASKLTGSNYGYTF. Drawing the rest from reference TRBV5-1 and TRBJ1-2, the complete variable domain is KAGVTQTPRYLIKTRGQQVTLSCSPISGHRSVSWYQQTPGQGLQFLFEYFSETQRNKGNFPGRFSGRQFSNSRSEMNVSTLELGDSALYLCASKLTGSNYGYTFGSGTRLTVV.

This clonotype has a count of ten or more. The J gene is TRBJ1-2, the V gene TRBV3-1; D is ambiguous. This CDR3 comprises 14 residues. The germline gives CDR1 LGHDT, CDR2 YNNKEL (reference sequence). V was clipped by 1 base and J by 4 bases, with 10 bases between them. The CDR3 DNA is TGTGCCAGCAGCCAAGGGAACGGTGCCTATGGCTACACCTTC. It is translated as CASSQGNGAYGYTF.

The V gene is TRBV7-2, the J gene TRBJ2-7, with a weak D call TRBD1 (5 bases). V was shortened by 4 bases and J by 2 bases, with 12 bases between the two germline ends. The CDR3 runs 14 residues. Germline V gene lookup returns CDR1 SGHTA and CDR2 FQGNSA. The CDR3 loop is CASSSQVTAYEQYF. For the CDR3, the DNA is TGTGCCAGCAGCTCACAGGTGACCGCCTACGAGCAGTACTTC. Combining the CDR3 with reference TRBV7-2 and TRBJ2-7 gives the whole variable domain GAGVSQSPSNKVTEKGKDVELRCDPISGHTALYWYRQSLGQGLEFLIYFQGNSAPDKSGLPSDRFSAERTGGSVSTLTIQRTQQEDSAVYLCASSSQVTAYEQYFGPGTRLTVT.

This clonotype has ten or more counts. CDR3 bases: TGTGCCAGCAGCTTGGACAGATTGGACAGGGGCGCAGATACGCAGTATTTT. Translating it yields CASSLDRLDRGADTQYF. The chain couples TRBV5-4 to TRBJ2-3, with 9 bases fitting TRBD1. J lost 4 bases, V lost 0 bases, and 9 bases had no gene match. The germline CDR1 and CDR2 sequences are SGHNT and YYREEE (reference sequence). The CDR3 spans 17 residues.

This clonotype was observed many times. This chain links TRBV19 with TRBJ2-4, with 12 bases matching TRBD2. CDR3 length equals 17 residues. Germline trimming cut 2 bases from V and 0 bases from J; bases unmatched to any gene: 2. Germline V lookup: CDR1 LNHDA, CDR2 SQIVND (reference sequence). This chain's CDR3 is CASSILAGGLAKNIQYF. In DNA, the CDR3 is TGTGCCAGTAGTATACTAGCGGGAGGGCTAGCCAAAAACATTCAGTACTTC.

This clonotype has at least ten counts. The rearrangement links TRBV9 to TRBJ1-6; D is ambiguous. Deletions cut 0 bases from V and 10 bases from J, with 11 bases between. CDR3 length: 14 residues. The V gene's germline CDR1 is SGDLS and CDR2 YYNGEE. The DNA of the CDR3 is TGTGCCAGCAGCGTAGAGGGCAGCAGATCACCCCTCCACTTT. It is translated as CASSVEGSRSPLHF.

This chain joins TRBV6-5 and TRBJ1-1, with 11 bases identical to TRBD1. V lost 6 bases to trimming and J lost 0 bases; unmatched junction nucleotides: 18. This CDR3 is 20 amino acids long. Germline loops: CDR1 MNHEY, CDR2 SVGAGI. The CDR3 DNA reads TGTGCCAGCAGCCGCCGGACAGGGGGCGCTAGGAGGATTCTGAACACTGAAGCTTTCTTT. This translates into CASSRRTGGARRILNTEAFF.

This clonotype was seen at least ten times. The chain joins TRBV20-1 to TRBJ1-2; D uncertain. V lost 6 bases, J lost 4 bases, and 12 bases lay in between. This CDR3 contains 12 residues. Germline-derived CDR1 and CDR2 are DFQATT and SNEGSKA (reference sequence). The chain's CDR3 is CSAPSSSYGYTF. In DNA form, the CDR3 reads TGCAGTGCCCCCTCCAGCTCCTATGGCTACACCTTC.

This clonotype was seen at least ten times. J is TRBJ2-2 and V is TRBV2; 9 bases match TRBD1. V was pared by 7 bases and J by 6 bases, with 9 bases of the junction left unmatched. Germline CDR1 is SNHLY and CDR2 is FYNNEI. The length of the CDR3 is 15 residues. The CDR3, as DNA: TGTGCCAGCAAGAGTCGGACAGGGGAGGCCGGGGAGCTGTTTTTT. Protein product: CASKSRTGEAGELFF. The whole variable domain, filled in from reference TRBV2 and TRBJ2-2, reads EPEVTQTPSHQVTQMGQEVILRCVPISNHLYFYWYRQILGQKVEFLVSFYNNEISEKSEIFDDQFSVERPDGSNFTLKIRSTKLEDSAMYFCASKSRTGEAGELFFGEGSRLTVL.

This clonotype was observed many times. The chain is built from TRBV6-5 and TRBJ1-5; D possibly corresponds to TRBD1 (5 bases). V gave up 9 bases and J gave up 9 bases, with 12 bases separating them. The CDR3 covers 11 residues. The germline V gene encodes CDR1 MNHEY and CDR2 SVGAGI. As DNA, the CDR3 is TGTGCCAGTAAAGGGGCAGGGCCCCAGCATTTT. This encodes CASKGAGPQHF.

This clonotype was seen many times. The rearrangement uses TRBV29-1 and TRBJ2-5; 7 bases align to TRBD2. Unmatched junction bases numbered 9, after V lost 0 bases and J lost 2 bases. This CDR3 region has 16 residues. Per the germline V gene, CDR1 is SQVTM and CDR2 is ANQGSEA. The CDR3: CSVEDLAKGLQETQYF. In DNA, the CDR3 is TGCAGCGTTGAAGATCTGGCCAAGGGACTACAAGAGACCCAGTACTTC.

Many counts were recorded for this clonotype. V gene TRBV29-1 combines with J gene TRBJ2-3, with D unclear. The V gene lost 0 bases and the J gene lost 0 bases, with 7 bases spanning the gap. Germline loops: CDR1 SQVTM, CDR2 ANQGSEA. The CDR3 contains 14 residues. This chain's CDR3 is CSVEENPSTDTQYF. The CDR3 DNA is TGCAGCGTTGAAGAAAATCCTAGCACAGATACGCAGTATTTT.